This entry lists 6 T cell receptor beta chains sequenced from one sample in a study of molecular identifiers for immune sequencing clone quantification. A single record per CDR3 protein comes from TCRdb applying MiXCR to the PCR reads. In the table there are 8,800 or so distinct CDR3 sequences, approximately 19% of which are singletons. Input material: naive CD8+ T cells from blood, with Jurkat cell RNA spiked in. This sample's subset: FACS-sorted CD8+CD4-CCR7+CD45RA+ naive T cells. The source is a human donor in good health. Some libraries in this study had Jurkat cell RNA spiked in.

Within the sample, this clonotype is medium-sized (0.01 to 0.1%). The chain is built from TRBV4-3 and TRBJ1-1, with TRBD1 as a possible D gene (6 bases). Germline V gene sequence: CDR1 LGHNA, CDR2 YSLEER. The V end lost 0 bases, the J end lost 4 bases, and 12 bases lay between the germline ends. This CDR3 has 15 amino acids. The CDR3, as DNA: TGCGCCAGCAGCCAAGATCCCCAGGGGAGCACTGAAGCTTTCTTT. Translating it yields CASSQDPQGSTEAFF.

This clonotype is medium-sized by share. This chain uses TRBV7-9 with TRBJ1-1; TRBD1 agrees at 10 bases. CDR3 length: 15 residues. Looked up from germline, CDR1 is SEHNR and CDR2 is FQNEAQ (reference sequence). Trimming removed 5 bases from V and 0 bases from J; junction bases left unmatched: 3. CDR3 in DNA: TGTGCCAGCAGCCAGGGACAGGGGATGAACACTGAAGCTTTCTTT. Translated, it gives CASSQGQGMNTEAFF.

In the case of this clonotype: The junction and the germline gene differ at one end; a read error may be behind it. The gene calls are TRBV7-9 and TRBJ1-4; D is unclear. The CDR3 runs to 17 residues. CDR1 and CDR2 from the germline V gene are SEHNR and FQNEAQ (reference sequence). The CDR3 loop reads CASSLTSYGAHNEKLSF. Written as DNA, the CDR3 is TGTGCCAGCAGCTTAACCTCGTACGGTGCCCATAATGAAAAACTGTCTTTT. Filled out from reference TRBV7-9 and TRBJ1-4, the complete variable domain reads DTGVSQNPRHKITKRGQNVTFRCDPISEHNRLYWYRQTLGQGPEFLTYFQNEAQLEKSRLLSDRFSAERPKGSFSTLEIQRTEQGDSAMYLCASSLTSYGAHNEKLSFGSGTQLSVL.

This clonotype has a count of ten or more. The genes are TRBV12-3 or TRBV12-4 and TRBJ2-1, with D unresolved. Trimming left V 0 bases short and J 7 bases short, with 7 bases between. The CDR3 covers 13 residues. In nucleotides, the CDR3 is TGTGCCAGCAGTTTAGCGCCCGGGAATGAGCAGTTCTTC. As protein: CASSLAPGNEQFF.

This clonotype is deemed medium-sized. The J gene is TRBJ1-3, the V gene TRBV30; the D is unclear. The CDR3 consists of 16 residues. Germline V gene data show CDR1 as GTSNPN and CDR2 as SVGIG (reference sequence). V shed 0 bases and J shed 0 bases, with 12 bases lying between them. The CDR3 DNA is TGTGCCTGGAGTGTCCCTCTGGATTCCTCTGGAAACACCATATATTTT. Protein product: CAWSVPLDSSGNTIYF.

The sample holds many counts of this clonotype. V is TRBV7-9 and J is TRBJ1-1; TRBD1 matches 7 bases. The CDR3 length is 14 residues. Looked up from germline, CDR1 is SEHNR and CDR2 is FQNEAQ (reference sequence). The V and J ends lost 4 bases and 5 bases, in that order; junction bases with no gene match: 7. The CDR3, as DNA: TGTGCCAGCAGCTCCGGACAGGTATATACTGAAGCTTTCTTT. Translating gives CASSSGQVYTEAFF.